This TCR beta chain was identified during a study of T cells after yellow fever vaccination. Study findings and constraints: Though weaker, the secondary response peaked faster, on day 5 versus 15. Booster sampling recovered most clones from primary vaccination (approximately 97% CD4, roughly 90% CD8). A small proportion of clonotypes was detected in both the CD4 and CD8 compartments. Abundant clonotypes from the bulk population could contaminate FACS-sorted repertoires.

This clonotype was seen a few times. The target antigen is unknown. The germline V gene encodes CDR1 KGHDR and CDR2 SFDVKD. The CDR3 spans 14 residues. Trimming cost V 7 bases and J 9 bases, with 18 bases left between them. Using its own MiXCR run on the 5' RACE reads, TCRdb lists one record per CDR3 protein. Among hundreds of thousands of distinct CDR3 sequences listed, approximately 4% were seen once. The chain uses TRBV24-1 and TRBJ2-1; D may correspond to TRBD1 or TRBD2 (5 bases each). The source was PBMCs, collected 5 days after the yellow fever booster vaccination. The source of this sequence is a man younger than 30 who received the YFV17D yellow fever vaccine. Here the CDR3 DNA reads TGTGCCACCAGCCCCGGATCCGGGGCCGGTGAGCAGTTCTTC. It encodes CATSPGSGAGEQFF.